This T cell receptor beta chain was found in a study of T cells in localized non-small cell lung cancer. Study-wide results and limits: Among the tissues sampled, uninvolved adjacent lung had the highest T cell clonality, above tumor. Those with higher blood T cell density had longer overall survival. Heterogeneity remains possible, as sequencing covered one tumor region only. Within adjacent lung there appeared a median approximately 58 of the top 100 tumor clones.

With respect to this clone: Its antigen is not known.

Germline lookup yields CDR1 MDHEN and CDR2 SYDVKM. V lost 2 bases and J lost 2, with 18 bases in between. The CDR3 loop spans 17 amino acids. The assay was immunoSEQ multiplex PCR, and TCRdb's table has in-frame clones only and misses some. The sample includes over 30,000 clones, about 90% seen only once; the top ten take roughly 2.5%. The chain has TRBV28 and TRBJ1-2; TRBD1 might be the D (5 bases). This specimen was peripheral blood, taken before any cancer treatment. The source is a woman aged 35-75 years with stage I lung adenocarcinoma. The chain's CDR3 is CASSLQITGGGNYGYTF. CDR3 nucleotide sequence: TGTGCCAGCAGTTTACAAATCACTGGGGGAGGGAACTATGGCTACACCTTC.